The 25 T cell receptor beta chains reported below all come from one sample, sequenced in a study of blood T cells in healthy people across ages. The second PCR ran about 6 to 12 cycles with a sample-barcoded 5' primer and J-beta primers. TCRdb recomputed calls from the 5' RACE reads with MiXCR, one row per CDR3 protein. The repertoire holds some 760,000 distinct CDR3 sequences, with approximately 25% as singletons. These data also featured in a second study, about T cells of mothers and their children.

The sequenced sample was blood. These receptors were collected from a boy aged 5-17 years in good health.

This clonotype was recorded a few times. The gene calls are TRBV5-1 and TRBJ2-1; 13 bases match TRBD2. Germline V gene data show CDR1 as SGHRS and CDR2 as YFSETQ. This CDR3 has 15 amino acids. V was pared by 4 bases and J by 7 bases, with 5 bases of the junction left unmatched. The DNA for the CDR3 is TGCGCCAGCAGCCGGACTAGCGGGGGCGTTAATGAGCAGTTCTTC. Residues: CASSRTSGGVNEQFF.

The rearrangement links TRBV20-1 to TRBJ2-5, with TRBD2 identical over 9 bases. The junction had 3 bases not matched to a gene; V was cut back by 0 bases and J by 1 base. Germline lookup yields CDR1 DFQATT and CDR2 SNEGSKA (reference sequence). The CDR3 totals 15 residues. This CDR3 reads CSARDTSGSQETQYF. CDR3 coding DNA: TGCAGTGCTAGAGATACTAGCGGGTCCCAAGAGACCCAGTACTTC.

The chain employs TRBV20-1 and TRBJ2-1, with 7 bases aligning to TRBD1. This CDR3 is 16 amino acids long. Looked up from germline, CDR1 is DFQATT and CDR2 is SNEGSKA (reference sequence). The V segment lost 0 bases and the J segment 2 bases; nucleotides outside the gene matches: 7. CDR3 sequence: CSARDVRGQTYNEQFF. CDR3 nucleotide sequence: TGCAGTGCTAGAGATGTAAGGGGGCAGACCTACAATGAGCAGTTCTTC.

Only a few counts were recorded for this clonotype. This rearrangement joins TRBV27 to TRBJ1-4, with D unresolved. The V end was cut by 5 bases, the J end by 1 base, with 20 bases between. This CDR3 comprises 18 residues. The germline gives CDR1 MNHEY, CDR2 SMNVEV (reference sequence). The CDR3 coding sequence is TGTGCCAGCAGTCGAAAGCCGCCCTCGGGGAGAACTAATGAAAAACTGTTTTTT. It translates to CASSRKPPSGRTNEKLFF.

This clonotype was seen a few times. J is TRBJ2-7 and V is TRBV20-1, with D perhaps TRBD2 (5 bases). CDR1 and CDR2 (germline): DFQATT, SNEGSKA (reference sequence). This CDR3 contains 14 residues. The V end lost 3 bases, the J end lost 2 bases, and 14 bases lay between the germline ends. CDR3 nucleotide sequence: TGCAGTGCTAGGAGCCCAGCTAGCACCTACGAGCAGTACTTC. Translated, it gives CSARSPASTYEQYF.

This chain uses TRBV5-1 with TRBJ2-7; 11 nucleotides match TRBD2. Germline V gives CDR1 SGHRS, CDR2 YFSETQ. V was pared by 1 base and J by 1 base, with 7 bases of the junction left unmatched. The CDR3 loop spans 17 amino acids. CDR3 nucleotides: TGCGCCAGCAGCTTGTTCCCTAGCGGGAGGAAGTCCTACGAGCAGTACTTC. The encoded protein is CASSLFPSGRKSYEQYF.

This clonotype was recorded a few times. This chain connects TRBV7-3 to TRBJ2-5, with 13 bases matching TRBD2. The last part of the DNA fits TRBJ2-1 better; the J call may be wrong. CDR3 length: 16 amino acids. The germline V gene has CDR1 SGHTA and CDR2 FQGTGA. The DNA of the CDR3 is TGTGCCAGCAGCTCTAGACTAGCGGGAGGAGTAGATGAGCAGTTCTTC. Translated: CASSSRLAGGVDEQFF.

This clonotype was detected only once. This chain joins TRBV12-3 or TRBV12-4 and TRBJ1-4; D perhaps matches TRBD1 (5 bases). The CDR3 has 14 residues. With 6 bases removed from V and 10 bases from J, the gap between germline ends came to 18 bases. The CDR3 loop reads CASRIGKGTGKLFF. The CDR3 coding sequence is TGTGCCAGCAGAATCGGGAAAGGGACCGGAAAACTGTTTTTT.

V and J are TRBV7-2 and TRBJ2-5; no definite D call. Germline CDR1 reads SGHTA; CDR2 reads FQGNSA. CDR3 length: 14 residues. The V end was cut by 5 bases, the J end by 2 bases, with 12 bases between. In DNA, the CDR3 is TGTGCCAGCAGCCCCACGGCTATACAAGAGACCCAGTACTTC. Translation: CASSPTAIQETQYF.

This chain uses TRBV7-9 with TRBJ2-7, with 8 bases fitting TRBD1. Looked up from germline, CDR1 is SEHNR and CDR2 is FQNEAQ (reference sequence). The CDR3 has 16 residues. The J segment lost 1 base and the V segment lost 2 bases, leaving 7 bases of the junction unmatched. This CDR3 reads CASSLSRTGRSYEQYF. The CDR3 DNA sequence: TGTGCCAGCAGCTTATCCAGGACAGGGAGGTCCTACGAGCAGTACTTC. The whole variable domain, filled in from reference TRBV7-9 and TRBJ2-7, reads DTGVSQNPRHKITKRGQNVTFRCDPISEHNRLYWYRQTLGQGPEFLTYFQNEAQLEKSRLLSDRFSAERPKGSFSTLEIQRTEQGDSAMYLCASSLSRTGRSYEQYFGPGTRLTVT.

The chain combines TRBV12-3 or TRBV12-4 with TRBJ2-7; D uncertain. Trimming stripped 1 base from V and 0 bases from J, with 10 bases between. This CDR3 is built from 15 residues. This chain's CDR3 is CASSLGITSSYEQYF. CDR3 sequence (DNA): TGTGCCAGCAGTTTAGGTATCACGAGCTCCTACGAGCAGTACTTC.

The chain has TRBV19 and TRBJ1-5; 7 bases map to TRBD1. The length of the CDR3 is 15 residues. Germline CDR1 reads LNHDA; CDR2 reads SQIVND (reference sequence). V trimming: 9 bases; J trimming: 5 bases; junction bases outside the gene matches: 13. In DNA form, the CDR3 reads TGTGCCAGCTTACCGCAAAGGGGGCTAGATCAGCCCCAGCATTTT. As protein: CASLPQRGLDQPQHF.

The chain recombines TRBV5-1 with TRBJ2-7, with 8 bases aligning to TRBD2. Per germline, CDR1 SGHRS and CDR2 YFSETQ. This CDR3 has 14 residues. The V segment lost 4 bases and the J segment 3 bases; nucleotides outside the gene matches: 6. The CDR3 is CASSTGTRYYEQYF. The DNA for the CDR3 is TGCGCCAGCAGCACCGGGACTAGATACTACGAGCAGTACTTC.

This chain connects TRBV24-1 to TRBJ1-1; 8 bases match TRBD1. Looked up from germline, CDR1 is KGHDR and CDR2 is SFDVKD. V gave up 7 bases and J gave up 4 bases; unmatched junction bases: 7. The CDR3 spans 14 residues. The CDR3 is CATRAQGVTTEAFF. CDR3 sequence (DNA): TGTGCCACCAGAGCACAGGGGGTTACCACTGAAGCTTTCTTT.

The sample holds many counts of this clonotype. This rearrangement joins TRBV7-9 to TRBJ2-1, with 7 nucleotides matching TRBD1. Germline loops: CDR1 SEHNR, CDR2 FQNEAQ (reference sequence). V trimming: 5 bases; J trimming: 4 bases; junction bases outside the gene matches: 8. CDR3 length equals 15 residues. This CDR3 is CASSRPGTAYNEQFF. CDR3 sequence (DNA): TGTGCCAGCAGCCGCCCCGGGACAGCGTACAATGAGCAGTTCTTC. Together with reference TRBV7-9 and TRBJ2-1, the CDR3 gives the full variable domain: DTGVSQNPRHKITKRGQNVTFRCDPISEHNRLYWYRQTLGQGPEFLTYFQNEAQLEKSRLLSDRFSAERPKGSFSTLEIQRTEQGDSAMYLCASSRPGTAYNEQFFGPGTRLTVL.

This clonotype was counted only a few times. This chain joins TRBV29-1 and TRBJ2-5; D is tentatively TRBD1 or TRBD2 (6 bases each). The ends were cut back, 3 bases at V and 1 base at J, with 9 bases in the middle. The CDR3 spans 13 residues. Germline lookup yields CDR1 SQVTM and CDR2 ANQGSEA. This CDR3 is CSVERDTQETQYF. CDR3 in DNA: TGCAGCGTTGAGCGGGACACCCAAGAGACCCAGTACTTC.

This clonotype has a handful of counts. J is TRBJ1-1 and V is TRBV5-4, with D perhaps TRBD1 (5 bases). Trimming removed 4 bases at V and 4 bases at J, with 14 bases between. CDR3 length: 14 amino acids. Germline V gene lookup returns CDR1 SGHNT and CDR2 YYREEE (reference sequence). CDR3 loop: CASSGGGGVTEAFF. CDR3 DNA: TGTGCCAGCAGCGGGGGGGGAGGGGTCACTGAAGCTTTCTTT.

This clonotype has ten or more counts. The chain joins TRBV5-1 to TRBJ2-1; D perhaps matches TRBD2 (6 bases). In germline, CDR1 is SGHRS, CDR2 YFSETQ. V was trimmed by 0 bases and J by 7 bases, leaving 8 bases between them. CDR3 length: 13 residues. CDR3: CASSLGLGNEQFF. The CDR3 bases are TGCGCCAGCAGCTTGGGACTAGGGAATGAGCAGTTCTTC.

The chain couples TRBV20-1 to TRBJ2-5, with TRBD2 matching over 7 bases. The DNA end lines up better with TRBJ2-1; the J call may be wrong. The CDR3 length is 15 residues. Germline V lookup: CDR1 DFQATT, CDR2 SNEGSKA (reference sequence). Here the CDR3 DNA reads TGCAGTGCAAATCAGCGGGATGCTATTAGCAATGAGCAGTTCTTC. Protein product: CSANQRDAISNEQFF.

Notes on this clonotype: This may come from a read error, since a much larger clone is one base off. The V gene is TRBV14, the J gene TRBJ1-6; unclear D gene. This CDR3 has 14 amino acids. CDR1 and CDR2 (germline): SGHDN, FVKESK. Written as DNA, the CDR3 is TGTGCCAGCAGCCAAGGACGGGAAAACTCACCCCTCTACTTT. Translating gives CASSQGRENSPLYF.

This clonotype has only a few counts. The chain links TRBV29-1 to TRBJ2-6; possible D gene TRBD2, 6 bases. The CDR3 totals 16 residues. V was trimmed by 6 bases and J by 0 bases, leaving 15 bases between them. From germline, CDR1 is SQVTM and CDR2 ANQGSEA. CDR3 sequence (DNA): TGCAGCGTGCCCGGTTTGGGGGGCTCTGGGGCCAACGTCCTGACTTTC. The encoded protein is CSVPGLGGSGANVLTF.

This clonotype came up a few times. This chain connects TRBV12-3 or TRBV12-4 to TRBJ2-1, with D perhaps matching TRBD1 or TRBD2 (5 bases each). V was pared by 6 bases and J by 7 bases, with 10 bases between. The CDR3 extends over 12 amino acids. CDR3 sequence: CASRRGVNEQFF. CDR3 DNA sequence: TGTGCCAGCAGAAGAGGGGTTAATGAGCAGTTCTTC.

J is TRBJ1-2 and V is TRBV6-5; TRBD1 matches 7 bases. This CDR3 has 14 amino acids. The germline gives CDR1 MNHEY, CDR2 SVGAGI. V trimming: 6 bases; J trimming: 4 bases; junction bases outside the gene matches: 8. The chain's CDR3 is CASSTGQWGYGYTF. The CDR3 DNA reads TGTGCCAGCAGCACGGGACAGTGGGGCTATGGCTACACCTTC.

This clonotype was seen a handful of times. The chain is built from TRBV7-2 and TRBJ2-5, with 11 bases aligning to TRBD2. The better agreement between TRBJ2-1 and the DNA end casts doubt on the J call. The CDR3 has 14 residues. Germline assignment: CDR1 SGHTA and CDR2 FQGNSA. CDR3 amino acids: CASSWGLADNEQFF. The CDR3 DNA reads TGTGCCAGCAGCTGGGGACTAGCGGACAATGAGCAGTTCTTC.

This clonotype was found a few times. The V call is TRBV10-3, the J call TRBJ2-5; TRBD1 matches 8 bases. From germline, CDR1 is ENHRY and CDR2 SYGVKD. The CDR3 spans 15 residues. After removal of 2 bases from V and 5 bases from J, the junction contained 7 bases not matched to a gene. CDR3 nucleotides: TGTGCCATCAGTGAGGTTGGGAGGACAGGGGAGACCCAGTACTTC. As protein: CAISEVGRTGETQYF.